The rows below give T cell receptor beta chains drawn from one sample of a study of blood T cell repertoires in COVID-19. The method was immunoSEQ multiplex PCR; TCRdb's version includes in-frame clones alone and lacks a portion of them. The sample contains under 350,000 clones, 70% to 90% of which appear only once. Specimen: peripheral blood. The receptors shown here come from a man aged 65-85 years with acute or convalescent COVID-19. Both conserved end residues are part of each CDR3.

CDR3: CASSRDPGQGASEQYF
J: TRBJ2-7
V: TRBV27

CDR3: CASSLGGGVGQYF
J: TRBJ2-7
V: TRBV7-9

CDR3: CSASGESDQPQHF
J: TRBJ1-5
V: TRBV20-1

CDR3: CASSPGIPGNTIYF
J: TRBJ1-3
V: TRBV7-2

CDR3: CASSPQTGFTNEKLFF
J: TRBJ1-4
V: TRBV4-2

CDR3: CASSRQGKTEAFF
J: TRBJ1-1
V: TRBV18

CDR3: CSGIQGTFTEAFF
J: TRBJ1-1
V: TRBV29-1

CDR3: CAIRGQGASYEQYF
J: TRBJ2-7
V: TRBV10-3

CDR3: CSASGRENTGELFF
J: TRBJ2-2
V: TRBV20-1

CDR3: CASSPGATSGSQSTDTQYF
J: TRBJ2-3
V: TRBV5-4

CDR3: CASSLDRYSPLHF
J: TRBJ1-6
V: TRBV27

CDR3: CASSRTGANYGYTF
J: TRBJ1-2
V: TRBV19

CDR3: CASRGQGNNYGYTF
J: TRBJ1-2
V: TRBV25-1

CDR3: CSVEDRAGTEAFF
J: TRBJ1-1
V: TRBV29-1

CDR3: CATGTSEHNEQFF
J: TRBJ2-1
V: TRBV10-3

CDR3: CASSFRGQTRVPEKLFF
J: TRBJ1-4
V: TRBV7-9

CDR3: CASSQEVADSPLHF
J: TRBJ1-6
V: TRBV14

CDR3: CASSSGTSGGPRRF
J: TRBJ2-3
V: TRBV3-1/TRBV3-2

CDR3: CASSFDLGKHEKLFF
J: TRBJ1-4
V: TRBV7-2

CDR3: CASSLAYRAGTEAFF
J: TRBJ1-1
V: TRBV7-8

CDR3: CASSLAEFEAFF
J: TRBJ1-1
V: TRBV5-6

CDR3: CASSLGLAGQETQYF
J: TRBJ2-5
V: TRBV9

CDR3: CASSQTGTVGNTIYF
J: TRBJ1-3
V: TRBV3-1/TRBV3-2

CDR3: CASTSRATGSPLHF
J: TRBJ1-6
V: TRBV6-5

CDR3: CASSLAREGEQFF
J: TRBJ2-1
V: TRBV5-1

CDR3: CASWGPDRGPVEQYF
J: TRBJ2-7
V: TRBV21-1

CDR3: CASRESGKYNEQFF
J: TRBJ2-1
V: TRBV6-5

CDR3: CASASLSTDTQYF
J: TRBJ2-3
V: TRBV9

CDR3: CASSSDRHYGYTF
J: TRBJ1-2
V: TRBV18

CDR3: CASISPSRSYEQYF
J: TRBJ2-7
V: TRBV4-1

CDR3: CAISVPEGTSLDGELFF
J: TRBJ2-2
V: TRBV10-3

CDR3: CASSLAVQGYSPLHF
J: TRBJ1-6
V: TRBV7-2

CDR3: CASSPAVGVGTQYF
J: TRBJ2-3
V: TRBV7-9

CDR3: CASSLMRMIYNEQFF
J: TRBJ2-1
V: TRBV7-8

CDR3: CASSLPGYNEQFF
J: TRBJ2-1
V: TRBV5-6

CDR3: CASSYSSGGGSNQPQHF
J: TRBJ1-5
V: TRBV6-2/TRBV6-3

CDR3: CASSFRQGADTEAFF
J: TRBJ1-1
V: TRBV5-5

CDR3: CASSFLGQGGTGELFF
J: TRBJ2-2
V: TRBV7-2

CDR3: CASSEERAGNQPQHF
J: TRBJ1-5
V: TRBV2

CDR3: CASSGRRVTLEQYF
J: TRBJ2-7
V: TRBV18

CDR3: CASSSGYLTNEQFF
J: TRBJ2-1
V: TRBV6-5

CDR3: CASSFSRESPLHF
J: TRBJ1-6
V: TRBV28

CDR3: CASSYGTGGPYNEQFF
J: TRBJ2-1
V: TRBV6-7

CDR3: CASSPSGEGINQPQHF
J: TRBJ1-5
V: TRBV18

CDR3: CASSLVGTAGNPEAFF
J: TRBJ1-1
V: TRBV7-2

CDR3: CASSRDSYQETQYF
J: TRBJ2-5
V: TRBV7-2

CDR3: CAWRVQGVGEKLFF
J: TRBJ1-4
V: TRBV30

CDR3: CASSVASPQGGDTQYF
J: TRBJ2-3
V: TRBV9

CDR3: CASSPWPGGSYEQYF
J: TRBJ2-7
V: TRBV6-2/TRBV6-3

CDR3: CASRVKGEGTEAFF
J: TRBJ1-1
V: TRBV2

CDR3: CASSGGLRRTYEQYF
J: TRBJ2-7
V: TRBV5-6

CDR3: CATSDTGTGERYTF
J: TRBJ1-2
V: TRBV24-1

CDR3: CASSIGQGSSPLHF
J: TRBJ1-6
V: TRBV19

CDR3: CASSQALGAEETQYF
J: TRBJ2-5
V: TRBV4-2

CDR3: CASSPGDRQPQHF
J: TRBJ1-5
V: TRBV9

CDR3: CASSYSSPNEQFF
J: TRBJ2-1
V: TRBV6-2/TRBV6-3

CDR3: CASSLVVSGFHQPQHF
J: TRBJ1-5
V: TRBV11-2

CDR3: CASSLGTGYADTQYF
J: TRBJ2-3
V: TRBV13